This T cell receptor beta chain was profiled in a study of blood T cell repertoires in COVID-19. Study background: COVID-19 samples from acute and convalescent phases originated in the United States, Italy and Spain.

Germline V gene data show CDR1 as SGHTA and CDR2 as FQGNSA. The J segment lost 13 bases and the V segment lost 5 bases, leaving 11 bases of the junction unmatched. This CDR3 is built from 15 residues. Some clones are missing from TCRdb's copy, which holds only in-frame ones; the method was immunoSEQ multiplex PCR. The data hold 150,000 or so clones, with approximately 79% observed a single time. Sequencing was carried out using PBMCs or T cells enriched from blood (not recorded which). The sequence was obtained from a woman aged 45-59 years who had recovered from COVID-19. The chain recombines TRBV7-2 with TRBJ2-7, with 16 bases matching TRBD2. CDR3 DNA: TGTGCCAGCAGCCCGGGACTAGCGGGAGGGATTCCAGATTACTTC. Translating gives CASSPGLAGGIPDYF.